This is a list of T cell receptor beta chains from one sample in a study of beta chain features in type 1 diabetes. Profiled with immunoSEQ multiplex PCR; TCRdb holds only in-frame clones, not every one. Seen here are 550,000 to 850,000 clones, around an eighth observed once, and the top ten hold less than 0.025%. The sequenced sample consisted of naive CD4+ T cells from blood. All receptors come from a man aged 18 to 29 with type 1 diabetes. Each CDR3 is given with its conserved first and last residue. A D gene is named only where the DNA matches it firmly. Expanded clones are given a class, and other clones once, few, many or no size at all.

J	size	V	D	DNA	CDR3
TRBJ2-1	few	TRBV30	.	TGTGCCTGGAGTCTGGAGCGGGTCTTTATTCCGAGCTCCTACAATGAGCAGTTCTTC	CAWSLERVFIPSSYNEQFF
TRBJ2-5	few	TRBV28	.	TGTGCCAGCAGCCCAGCGGATCTCCAAGAGACCCAGTACTTC	CASSPADLQETQYF
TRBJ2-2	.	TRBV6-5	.	TGTGCCAGCAGTTACGACAGGAACACCGGGGAGCTGTTTTTT	CASSYDRNTGELFF
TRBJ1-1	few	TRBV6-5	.	TGTGCCAGCTACCGCGGACGACTGAACACTGAAGCTTTCTTT	CASYRGRLNTEAFF
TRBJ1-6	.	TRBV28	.	TGTGCCAGCAGTCTAACAGGGTATAATTCACCCCTCCACTTT	CASSLTGYNSPLHF
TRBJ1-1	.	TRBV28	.	TGTGCCAGCACCCGCCGGCAGGGCGTGACTGAAGCTTTCTTT	CASTRRQGVTEAFF
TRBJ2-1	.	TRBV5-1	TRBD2	TGCGCCAGCAGCTTGTCTTCCGGGAGGGATGAGCAGTTCTTC	CASSLSSGRDEQFF
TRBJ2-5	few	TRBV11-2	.	TGTGCCAGCAGCTTAGCTCAAGAGACCCAGTACTTC	CASSLAQETQYF
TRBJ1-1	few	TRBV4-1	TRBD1	TGCGCCAGCAGCCAGCCCACTTCCCGACAGGGCAGCGACACTGAAGCTTTCTTT	CASSQPTSRQGSDTEAFF
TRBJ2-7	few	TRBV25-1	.	TGTGCCAGCAGTGGGAGCTCTTACGAGCAGTACTTC	CASSGSSYEQYF
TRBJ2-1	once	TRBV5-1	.	TGCGCCAGCAGCTCCCGCTCTAAGAGCTCCTACAATGAGCAGTTCTTC	CASSSRSKSSYNEQFF
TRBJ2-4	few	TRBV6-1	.	TGTGCCAGCAGTCCGGGAAACATTCAGTACTTC	CASSPGNIQYF
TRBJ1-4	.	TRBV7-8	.	TGTGCCAGCAGCTTACAGGGCGCAGAATACGAAAAACTGTTTTTT	CASSLQGAEYEKLFF
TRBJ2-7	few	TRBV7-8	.	TGTGCCAGCAGCTTAGTGAGACGGCCGATCTACGAGCAGTACTTC	CASSLVRRPIYEQYF
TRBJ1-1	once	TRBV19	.	TGTGCCACCGCGAGGAGGTTGAACACTGAAGCTTTCTTT	CATARRLNTEAFF
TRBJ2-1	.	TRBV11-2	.	TGTGCCAGCAGCCTCATAACCGGACGGATAAATGAGCAGTTCTTC	CASSLITGRINEQFF
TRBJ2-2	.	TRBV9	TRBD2	TGTGCCAGCAGTTCCGGACTAGCGGGGGGCTTCACCGGGGAGCTGTTTTTT	CASSSGLAGGFTGELFF
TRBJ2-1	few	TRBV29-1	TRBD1	TGCAGCGTCACTATGGGACAGGGGGTATTTAATGAGCAGTTCTTC	CSVTMGQGVFNEQFF
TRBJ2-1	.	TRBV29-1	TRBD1	TGCAGCGTTGAGAACAGGGGGCTTTACAATGAGCAGTTCTTC	CSVENRGLYNEQFF
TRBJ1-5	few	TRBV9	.	TGTGCCAGCAGCGTAACTAGGGGGAAAGGTAGCAATCAGCCCCAGCATTTT	CASSVTRGKGSNQPQHF
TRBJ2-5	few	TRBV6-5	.	TGTGCCAGCAGCAACAGCGGAACAGCGCAAGAGACCCAGTACTTC	CASSNSGTAQETQYF
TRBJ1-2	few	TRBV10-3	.	TGTGCCATCGGGCCCCCTGACACCTTC	CAIGPPDTF
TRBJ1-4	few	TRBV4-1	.	TGCGCCACCTCAGAGGGGAGGCGCCTTGAAAAACTGTTTTTT	CATSEGRRLEKLFF
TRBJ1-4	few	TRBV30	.	TGTGCCCTCAAGGGCTCACCAGCGGGGGAAAAACTGTTTTTT	CALKGSPAGEKLFF
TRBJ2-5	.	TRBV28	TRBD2	TGTGCCAGCAGTTGGGCGGGGGGGCTGCAAGAGACCCAGTACTTC	CASSWAGGLQETQYF
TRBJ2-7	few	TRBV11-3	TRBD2	TGTGCCAGCAGCTTGCCAGTGTCTAGCGGGGGGAAGGACGAGCAGTACTTC	CASSLPVSSGGKDEQYF
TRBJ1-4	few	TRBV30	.	TGTGCCTCCGATCGAAGAGGATCACCTAATGAAAAACTGTTTTTT	CASDRRGSPNEKLFF
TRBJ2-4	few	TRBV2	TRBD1	TGTGCCAGCAGGGGGACAGAAAACATTCAGTACTTC	CASRGTENIQYF
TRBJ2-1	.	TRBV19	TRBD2	TGTGCCAGTAGTAGAGGACTAGCGAGCTCCTACAATGAGCAGTTCTTC	CASSRGLASSYNEQFF
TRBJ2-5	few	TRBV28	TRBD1	TGTGCCAGCACTTCAGGGGGCCCCCAAGAGACCCAGTACTTC	CASTSGGPQETQYF
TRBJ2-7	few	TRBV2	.	TGTGCCAGCAGTGAAGCGCTTGACAGCCCCTACGAGCAGTACTTC	CASSEALDSPYEQYF
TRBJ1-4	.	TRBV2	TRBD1	TGTGCCAGCAACATTAGGGGGCCAGGAGAAAAACTGTTTTTT	CASNIRGPGEKLFF
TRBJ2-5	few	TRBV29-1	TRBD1	TGCAGCGTTGAAACGGGACAGGGTCAAACGGAGACCCAGTACTTC	CSVETGQGQTETQYF
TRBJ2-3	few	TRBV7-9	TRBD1	TGTGCCAGCACCTTCGGGACAGGCACAGATACGCAGTATTTT	CASTFGTGTDTQYF
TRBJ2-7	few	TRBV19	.	TGTGCCAGTAGTATGGGGCGGAGCTCCTACGAGCAGTACTTC	CASSMGRSSYEQYF
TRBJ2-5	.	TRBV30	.	TGTGCCTGGAGTAAGGGGGGACGGGAGACCCAGTACTTC	CAWSKGGRETQYF
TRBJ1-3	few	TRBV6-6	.	TGTGCCAGCAGTTACGAGACAGTAGCTGGAAACACCATATATTTT	CASSYETVAGNTIYF
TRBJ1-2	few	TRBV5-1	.	TGCGCCAGCAGCTGGGACCGGGCGCCGACCTATGGCTACACCTTC	CASSWDRAPTYGYTF
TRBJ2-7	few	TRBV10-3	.	TGTGCCATCAGTGAGGACAGATACGAGCAGTACTTC	CAISEDRYEQYF
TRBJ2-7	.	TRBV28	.	TGTGCCAGCAGTACCTTAACCTTCGCCGGGTGGAACTACGAGCAGTACTTC	CASSTLTFAGWNYEQYF
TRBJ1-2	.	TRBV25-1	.	TGTGCCAGCAGTCCCCTAGTCGAGGCGGGAGGCTACACCTTC	CASSPLVEAGGYTF
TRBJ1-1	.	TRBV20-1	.	TGCAGTGCGGGCTTCTCAGGTGAAGCTTTCTTT	CSAGFSGEAFF
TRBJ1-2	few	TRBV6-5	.	TGTGCCAGCAGTTACTCAGGGACTAATGGCTACACCTTC	CASSYSGTNGYTF
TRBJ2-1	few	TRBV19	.	TGTGCCAGTAGTGGCTCCCCGGGGCCAAATTACAATGAGCAGTTCTTC	CASSGSPGPNYNEQFF
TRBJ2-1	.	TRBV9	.	TGTGCCAGCAGCGTAAGTCTTGCCGGGGGTTCCTACAATGAGCAGTTCTTC	CASSVSLAGGSYNEQFF
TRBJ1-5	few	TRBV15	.	TGTGCCACCAGCAGAGATTTGGCATTTAATAGCAATCAGCCCCAGCATTTT	CATSRDLAFNSNQPQHF
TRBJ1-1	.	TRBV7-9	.	TGTGCCAGCAGCGTCAGGGACACTGAAGCTTTCTTT	CASSVRDTEAFF
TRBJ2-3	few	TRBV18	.	TGTGCCAGTTCATCCTCGCCAGATACGCAGTATTTT	CASSSSPDTQYF
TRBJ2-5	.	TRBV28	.	TGTGCCAGCAGTCCCCTCTCGCAGGGTGGGGTCCAAGAGACCCAGTACTTC	CASSPLSQGGVQETQYF
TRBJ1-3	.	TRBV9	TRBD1	TGTGCCAGCAGCGCGACAGGGACTGGAAACACCATATATTTT	CASSATGTGNTIYF
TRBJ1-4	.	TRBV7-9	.	TGTGCCAGCAGCTGGGCGACAGCATCAGGTGAAAAACTGTTTTTT	CASSWATASGEKLFF
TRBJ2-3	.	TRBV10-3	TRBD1	TGTGCCATCAGTGGTAGGGGACAGGGGACAGATACGCAGTATTTT	CAISGRGQGTDTQYF
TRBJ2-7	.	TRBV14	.	TGTGCCAGCAGCCCCCCCGTCGGGACCCTAGCTCACGGGCAGTACTTC	CASSPPVGTLAHGQYF
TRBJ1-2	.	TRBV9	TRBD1	TGTGCCAGCAGCGCCGTCGGACAGGGTTATGGCTACACCTTC	CASSAVGQGYGYTF
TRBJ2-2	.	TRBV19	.	TGTGCCAGTAGTCCCCCGGGCCCGAGGAGGGAGCTGTTTTTT	CASSPPGPRRELFF
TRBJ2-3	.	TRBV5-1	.	TGCGCCAGCAGCGCCCCGGCCCCTAGGACAGCAGCGGGCACAGATACGCAGTATTTT	CASSAPAPRTAAGTDTQYF
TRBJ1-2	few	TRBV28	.	TGTGCCAGCAGTTCTGAACAGCACTATGGCTACACCTTC	CASSSEQHYGYTF